This T cell receptor (beta chain) was observed in a study of blood T cells in healthy people across ages. A second PCR of 7 to 11 cycles used a sample-barcoded 5' primer and a J-beta primer mix. The authors tagged each cDNA molecule using a template-switch adaptor with 12 random nucleotides. TCRdb reprocessed the 5' RACE reads via MiXCR and lists one record per CDR3 protein. The profile covers hundreds of thousands of distinct CDR3 sequences, with 60% to 80% appearing a single time and about a quarter taken by the ten largest. Isolation of PBMCs gave at least 7 million cells per sample. Findings and caveats of the study: Considered underestimates were the diversity estimates obtained from one million T cells. Donor CMV status, an unknown factor, possibly confounded changes in expanded clonotypes.

Per the germline V gene, CDR1 is MGHDK and CDR2 is SYGVNS. The ends lost 3 bases at V and 0 bases at J; junction bases unmatched: 5. This CDR3 is built from 15 residues. This clonotype was observed a few times. No antigen is known for it. Sequencing was done on a sample of blood. The genes are TRBV25-1 and TRBJ2-7, with 7 bases identical to TRBD1. The source of this sequence is a man aged 30 to 39 in good health. The chain's CDR3 is CASSDANRGSYEQYF. CDR3 DNA sequence: TGTGCCAGCAGTGATGCTAACAGGGGCTCCTACGAGCAGTACTTC.